What follows are 14 T cell receptor beta chains derived from one specimen sequenced in a study of regulatory T cells in long-lasting Graves disease. Time point: newly diagnosed GD, antithyroid drugs for less than 3 months. After RNA was extracted from PBMCs, the TCR library was made from it. To make TCR beta libraries, researchers used iRepertoire HTBI primers and Arm-PCR of CDR3 regions. TCRdb redid the calling of the multiplex PCR reads with MiXCR, one entry per CDR3 protein. Here the sample spans around 250,000 distinct CDR3 sequences, about 19% being singletons. The sequencing here drew on peripheral blood mononuclear cells (PBMCs), taken at new diagnosis, from a patient treated with antithyroid drugs. These receptors originate from a female donor with Graves disease.

The chain couples TRBV11-3 to TRBJ2-1; no clear D gene. Per germline, CDR1 SGHNT and CDR2 YENEEA. This CDR3 contains 11 residues. With 8 bases removed from V and 5 bases from J, the gap between germline ends came to 7 bases. The CDR3 here is CASLDNNEQFF. CDR3 in DNA: TGTGCCAGCCTCGATAACAATGAGCAGTTCTTC.

The chain combines TRBV7-2 with TRBJ2-2; 8 positions match TRBD2. V trimming: 5 bases; J trimming: 5 bases; junction bases outside the gene matches: 13. The CDR3 contains 17 residues. The V gene's germline CDR1 is SGHTA and CDR2 FQGNSA. The CDR3 is CASSGISGAQGTGELFF. CDR3 bases: TGTGCCAGCAGCGGAATTAGCGGGGCCCAGGGGACCGGGGAGCTGTTTTTT. Looking up the rest from reference TRBV7-2 and TRBJ2-2 gives the full variable domain: GAGVSQSPSNKVTEKGKDVELRCDPISGHTALYWYRQSLGQGLEFLIYFQGNSAPDKSGLPSDRFSAERTGGSVSTLTIQRTQQEDSAVYLCASSGISGAQGTGELFFGEGSRLTVL.

This chain connects TRBV27 to TRBJ1-6; TRBD1 agrees at 8 bases. CDR3 length: 17 residues. The V gene's germline CDR1 is MNHEY and CDR2 SMNVEV (reference sequence). The ends lost 2 bases at V and 1 base at J; junction bases unmatched: 4. This CDR3 reads CASSLVGQGSYNSPLHF. As DNA, the CDR3 is TGTGCCAGCAGTTTAGTTGGACAGGGTTCCTATAATTCACCCCTCCACTTT.

This clonotype was found many times. The chain uses TRBV7-2 and TRBJ1-6; the D gene is possibly TRBD1 (5 bases). Germline CDR1 is SGHTA and CDR2 is FQGNSA. This CDR3 comprises 14 residues. V was pared by 1 base and J by 15 bases, with 16 bases between. CDR3 coding DNA: TGTGCCAGCAGCTTAGGACTGGGGCGGCCCGACCTCCACTTT. Translating it yields CASSLGLGRPDLHF.

The chain uses TRBV10-3 and TRBJ2-3; D uncertain. Trimming removed 0 bases from V and 7 bases from J, with 11 bases in between. There are 14 residues in the CDR3. CDR1 is ENHRY and CDR2 is SYGVKD in the germline V gene. The CDR3 sequence is CAISESRGVHTQYF. The CDR3 nucleotides read TGTGCCATCAGTGAGTCGAGAGGCGTCCATACGCAGTATTTT.

This clonotype came up many times. V is TRBV10-1 and J is TRBJ2-1, with D uncertain. The CDR3 is 15 residues long. Trimming pared 0 bases from V and 3 bases from J, leaving 9 bases between. Germline CDR1 WNHNN, CDR2 SYGVQD (reference sequence). CDR3 bases: TGCGCCAGCAGTGAGTCAGTCGGCGGCTACAATGAGCAGTTCTTC. Protein product: CASSESVGGYNEQFF.

This chain uses TRBV7-9 with TRBJ2-1; TRBD1 agrees at 9 bases. In germline, CDR1 is SEHNR, CDR2 FQNEAQ (reference sequence). With 1 base clipped from V and 8 bases from J, the junction kept 9 bases outside the gene matches. The CDR3 contains 16 residues. DNA for the CDR3: TGTGCCAGCAGCTTAGTTGGTCCGGACAGGGGACATGAGCAGTTCTTC. It yields the protein CASSLVGPDRGHEQFF.

At least ten counts were recorded for this clonotype. This chain uses TRBV7-8 with TRBJ1-5; no definite D call. The CDR3 consists of 13 residues. Germline lookup yields CDR1 SGHVS and CDR2 FQNEAQ. V was shortened by 1 base and J by 8 bases, with 9 bases between the two germline ends. The CDR3 coding sequence is TGTGCCAGCAGCTTAGATCAGGTGAAGCCCCAGCATTTT. Translation: CASSLDQVKPQHF.

This clonotype was picked up many times. At one end the junction does not follow the germline gene, possibly because of a read error. V gene TRBV5-5 combines with J gene TRBJ1-1; the D is unclear. CDR1 is SGHKS and CDR2 is YYEKEE in the germline V gene (reference sequence). The CDR3 consists of 14 residues. The CDR3: CASSLEATNTEAFF. CDR3 DNA: TGCGCCAGCAGCTTAGAAGCAACGAACACTGAAGCTTTCTTT. Filled out from reference TRBV5-5 and TRBJ1-1, the complete variable domain reads DAGVTQSPTHLIKTRGQQVTLRCSPISGHKSVSWYQQVLGQGPQFIFQYYEKEERGRGNFPDRFSARQFPNYSSELNVNALLLGDSALYLCASSLEATNTEAFFGQGTRLTVV.

In its sample, this clonotype was seen many times. This chain joins TRBV7-6 and TRBJ2-7, with unresolved D. The germline CDR1 and CDR2 sequences are SGHVS and FNYEAQ. V was clipped by 1 base and J by 2 bases, with 12 bases between them. The CDR3 sequence is 15 residues long. The CDR3 bases are TGTGCCAGCAGCTTAGGGGCGGCTTCCACCTACGAGCAGTACTTC. Translation: CASSLGAASTYEQYF.

Ten or more counts support this clonotype. The chain links TRBV7-2 to TRBJ2-5, with D perhaps TRBD2 (6 bases). Germline V gene sequence: CDR1 SGHTA, CDR2 FQGNSA. The CDR3 has 14 amino acids. With 4 bases removed from V and 5 bases from J, the gap between germline ends came to 14 bases. The chain's CDR3 is CASSSMTRRETQYF. CDR3 nucleotides: TGTGCCAGCAGCTCCATGACTAGGAGGGAGACCCAGTACTTC.

The V call is TRBV7-2, the J call TRBJ2-2; D is tentatively TRBD1 or TRBD2 (6 bases each). The CDR3 totals 16 residues. Germline lookup yields CDR1 SGHTA and CDR2 FQGNSA. Trimming removed 7 bases from V and 6 bases from J, with 21 bases in between. Written as DNA, the CDR3 is TGTGCCAGCACCCCAAGCCCGGGGGCGAGAGCCGGGGAGCTGTTTTTT. As protein: CASTPSPGARAGELFF.

This clonotype was counted many times. The chain joins TRBV20-1 to TRBJ2-1; either TRBD1 or TRBD2 may fit D (5 bases each). The V end lost 6 bases, the J end lost 8 bases, and 17 bases lay between the germline ends. The CDR3 has 13 residues. Germline loops: CDR1 DFQATT, CDR2 SNEGSKA (reference sequence). CDR3 protein: CSATDSGWDEQFF. As DNA, the CDR3 is TGCAGTGCCACTGACAGCGGTTGGGATGAGCAGTTCTTC.

This clonotype was detected many times. The chain employs TRBV5-1 and TRBJ2-7, with D possibly TRBD2 on 6 matching bases. Germline V lookup: CDR1 SGHRS, CDR2 YFSETQ. The V and J ends lost 3 bases and 4 bases respectively, with 14 bases between them. CDR3 length: 14 amino acids. Written as DNA, the CDR3 is TGCGCCAGCAGCTCCCACTTGGGGGGTTACGAGCAGTACTTC. It yields the protein CASSSHLGGYEQYF.